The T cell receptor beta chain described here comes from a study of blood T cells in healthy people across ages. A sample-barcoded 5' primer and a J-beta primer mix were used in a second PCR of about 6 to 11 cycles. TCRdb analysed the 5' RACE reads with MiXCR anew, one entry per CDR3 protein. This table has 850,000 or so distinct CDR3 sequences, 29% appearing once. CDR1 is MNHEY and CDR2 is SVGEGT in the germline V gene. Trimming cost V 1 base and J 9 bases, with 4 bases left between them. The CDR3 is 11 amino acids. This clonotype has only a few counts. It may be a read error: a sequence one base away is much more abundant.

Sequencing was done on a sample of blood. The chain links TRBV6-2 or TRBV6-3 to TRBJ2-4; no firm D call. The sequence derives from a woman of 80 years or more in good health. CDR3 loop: CASSYCGIQYF. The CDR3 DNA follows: TGTGCCAGCAGTTACTGTGGCATTCAGTACTTC.